This T cell receptor beta chain was recorded in a study of T-cell memory formation after mild COVID-19. The CDR3 length is 15 residues. Germline-derived CDR1 and CDR2 are DFQATT and SNEGSKA (reference sequence). V lost 6 bases and J lost 7; bases outside the gene matches: 10. In TCRdb, the 5' RACE reads were re-called with MiXCR into one record per CDR3 protein. The profile shows approximately 260,000 distinct CDR3 sequences, over 15% of them singletons. The chain carries TRBV20-1 and TRBJ1-4, with TRBD1 matching over 11 bases. Input material: PBMCs or a T cell subset sorted from them (not recorded which). The sequence was obtained from a man aged 18 to 30 who had mild COVID-19 (a few samples of this study predate the infection). Cell type and time point are not known. DNA of the CDR3: TGCAGTGCCCGGGGGACAGGGGGGGGCGGTGAAAAACTGTTTTTT. It codes for CSARGTGGGGEKLFF.